This T cell receptor (beta chain) came from a study of T-cell reconstitution after alpha-beta-depleted transplantation in children. This clonotype was detected ten times or more. Unique molecular identifiers were incorporated when the TCRbeta library was constructed. TCRdb passed the PCR reads through MiXCR, listing each CDR3 protein once. The sample shows about 460,000 distinct CDR3 sequences, approximately 13% of them seen only once. This TCR was sampled from a human donor who donated a stem cell graft to a child with combined immunodeficiency. Sequenced here: PBMCs from the stem cell graft donor, sampled from the stem cell graft.

The CDR3, as DNA: TGTGCCAGCAGGCCGAACCCCGGGACGGCCTACAATGAGCAGTTCTTC. It is translated as CASRPNPGTAYNEQFF. The chain employs TRBV28 and TRBJ2-1; either TRBD1 or TRBD2 may fit D (5 bases each). V was cut by 6 bases and J by 2 bases, with 17 bases left in between. Germline V lookup: CDR1 MDHEN, CDR2 SYDVKM. CDR3 length equals 16 residues.